The present T cell receptor (beta chain) was sequenced within a study of cytomegalovirus exposure and HLA in healthy donors. J lost 6 bases, V lost 3 bases, and 11 bases had no gene match. In germline, CDR1 is KGHSH, CDR2 LQKENI. The CDR3 runs to 18 residues. The PCR ran on 60 Vbeta and 13 Jbeta primers. Only in-frame clones appear in the TCRdb table, and some are missing; sequencing was by immunoSEQ multiplex PCR. The table has more than 110,000 clones, roughly four fifths seen once. This clone showed up just once. The specimen was PBMCs. This clonotype was obtained from a man aged 25-45 years in good health and CMV-seropositive. The V call is TRBV18, the J call TRBJ2-3, with TRBD2 identical over 14 bases. CDR3 nucleotide sequence: TGTGCCAGCTCACCGAAGGATATGACTAGCGGGGGGGCGGATACGCAGTATTTT. This sequence encodes CASSPKDMTSGGADTQYF.